The next 5 T cell receptor beta chains were all read from a single sample in a study of cytomegalovirus exposure and HLA in healthy donors. Profiling relied on immunoSEQ multiplex PCR, and the TCRdb table lists in-frame clones only, not all of them. The sample records 89,000 or so clones, about 93% being singletons. Sequencing input: PBMCs. The receptors here all came from a woman between 25 and 40 years old in good health and CMV-seropositive.

This sequence joins TRBV2 and TRBJ1-1; tentatively, D is TRBD1 (5 bases). This CDR3 spans 15 amino acids. The V and J ends lost 4 bases and 9 bases respectively, with 21 bases between them. Germline V gene lookup returns CDR1 SNHLY and CDR2 FYNNEI. The DNA for the CDR3 is TGTGCCAGCAGTGTGGAGACAGCGGTTCGCGGGAAAGCTTTCTTT. This encodes CASSVETAVRGKAFF.

This chain joins TRBV4-3 and TRBJ1-1; 9 bases agree with TRBD1. The J segment lost 4 bases and the V segment lost 0 bases, leaving 9 bases of the junction unmatched. The CDR3 covers 17 residues. Germline values: CDR1 LGHNA, CDR2 YSLEER. The DNA of the CDR3 is TGCGCCAGCAGCCAAGATTTTTCGACGACAGGGGGCACTGAAGCTTTCTTT. Translated: CASSQDFSTTGGTEAFF.

The chain carries TRBV28 and TRBJ1-5, with TRBD1 matching 8 bases. This CDR3 contains 13 residues. CDR1 MDHEN and CDR2 SYDVKM come from the germline V gene. The V and J ends lost 5 bases and 4 bases, in that order; junction bases with no gene match: 1. CDR3 sequence reads: CASSTGGNQPQHF. The CDR3 DNA reads as TGTGCCAGCAGTACAGGGGGAAATCAGCCCCAGCATTTT.

V usage is TRBV7-2 and J usage is TRBJ2-3; D is possibly TRBD1 (5 bases). Germline lookup yields CDR1 SGHTA and CDR2 FQGNSA. V lost 6 bases and J lost 0, with 7 bases in between. The CDR3 covers 13 residues. CDR3 amino acids: CASRQASTDTQYF. The CDR3 DNA sequence: TGTGCCAGCAGACAGGCTAGCACAGATACGCAGTATTTT.

V gene TRBV7-2 combines with J gene TRBJ1-2; 7 positions agree with TRBD1. This CDR3 region has 14 residues. Germline CDR1 SGHTA, CDR2 FQGNSA. V trimming: 5 bases; J trimming: 3 bases; junction bases outside the gene matches: 6. The CDR3 protein is CASSRDGTDYGYTF. Here the CDR3 DNA reads TGTGCCAGCAGCCGTGACGGGACAGACTATGGCTACACCTTC.